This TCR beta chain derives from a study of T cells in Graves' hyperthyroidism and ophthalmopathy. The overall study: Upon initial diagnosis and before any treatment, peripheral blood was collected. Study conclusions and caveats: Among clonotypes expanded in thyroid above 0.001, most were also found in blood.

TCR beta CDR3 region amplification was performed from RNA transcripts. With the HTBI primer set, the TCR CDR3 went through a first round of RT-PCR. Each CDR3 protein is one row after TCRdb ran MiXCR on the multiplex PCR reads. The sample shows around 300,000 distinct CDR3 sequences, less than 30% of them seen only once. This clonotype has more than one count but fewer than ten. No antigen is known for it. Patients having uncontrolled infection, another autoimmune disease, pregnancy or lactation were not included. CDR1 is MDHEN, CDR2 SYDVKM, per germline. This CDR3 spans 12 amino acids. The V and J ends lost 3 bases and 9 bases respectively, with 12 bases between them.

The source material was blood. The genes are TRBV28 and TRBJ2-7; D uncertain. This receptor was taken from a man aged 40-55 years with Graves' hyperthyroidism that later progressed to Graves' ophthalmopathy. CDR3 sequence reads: CASSLVPDGQYF. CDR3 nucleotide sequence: TGTGCCAGCAGTTTGGTGCCGGATGGGCAGTACTTC.